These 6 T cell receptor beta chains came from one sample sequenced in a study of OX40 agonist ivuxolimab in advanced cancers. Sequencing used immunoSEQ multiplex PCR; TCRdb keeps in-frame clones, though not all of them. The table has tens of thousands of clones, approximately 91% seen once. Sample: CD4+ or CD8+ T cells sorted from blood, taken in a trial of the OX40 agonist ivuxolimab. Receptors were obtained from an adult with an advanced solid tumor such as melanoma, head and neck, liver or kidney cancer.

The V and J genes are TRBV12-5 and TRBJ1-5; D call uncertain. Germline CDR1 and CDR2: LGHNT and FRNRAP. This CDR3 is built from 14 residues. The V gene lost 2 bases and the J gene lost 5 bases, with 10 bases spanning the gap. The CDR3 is CASGLTAGYQPQHF. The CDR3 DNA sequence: TGTGCTAGTGGTTTGACCGCCGGATATCAGCCCCAGCATTTT.

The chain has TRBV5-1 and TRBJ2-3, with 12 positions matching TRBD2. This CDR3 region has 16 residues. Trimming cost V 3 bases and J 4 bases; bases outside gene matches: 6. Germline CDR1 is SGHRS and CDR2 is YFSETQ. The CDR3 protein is CASSSLAGGIADTQYF. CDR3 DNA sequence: TGCGCCAGCAGCTCACTAGCGGGAGGTATTGCAGATACGCAGTATTTT.

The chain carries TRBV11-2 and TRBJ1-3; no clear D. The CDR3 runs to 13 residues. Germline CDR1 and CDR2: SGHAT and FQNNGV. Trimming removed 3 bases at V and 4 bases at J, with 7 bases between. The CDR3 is CASSFSEGNTIYF. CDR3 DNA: TGTGCCAGCAGCTTCAGTGAGGGAAACACCATATATTTT.

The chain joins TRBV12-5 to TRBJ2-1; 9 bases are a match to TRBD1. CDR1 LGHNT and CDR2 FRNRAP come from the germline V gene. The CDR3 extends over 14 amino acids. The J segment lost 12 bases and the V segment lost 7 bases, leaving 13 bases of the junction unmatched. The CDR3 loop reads CASVWQPGQGAQFF. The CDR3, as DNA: TGTGCTAGTGTTTGGCAACCGGGACAGGGTGCGCAGTTCTTC. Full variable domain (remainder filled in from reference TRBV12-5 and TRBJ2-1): DARVTQTPRHKVTEMGQEVTMRCQPILGHNTVFWYRQTMMQGLELLAYFRNRAPLDDSGMPKDRFSAEMPDATLATLKIQPSEPRDSAVYFCASVWQPGQGAQFFGPGTRLTVL.

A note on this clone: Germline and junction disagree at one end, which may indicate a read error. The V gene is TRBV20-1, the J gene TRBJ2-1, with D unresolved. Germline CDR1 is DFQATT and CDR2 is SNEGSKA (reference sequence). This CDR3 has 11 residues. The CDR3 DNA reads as TGCAGTTCCGAAAACCCCCGGGCAGAGGTCTTC. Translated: CSSENPRAEVF.

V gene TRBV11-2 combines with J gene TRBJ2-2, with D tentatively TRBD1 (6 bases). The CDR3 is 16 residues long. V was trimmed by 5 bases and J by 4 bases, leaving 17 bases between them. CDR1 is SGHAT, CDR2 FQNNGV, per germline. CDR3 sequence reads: CASSHDRDTLTGELFF. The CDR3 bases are TGTGCCAGCAGCCATGACCGGGACACCCTCACCGGGGAGCTGTTTTTT. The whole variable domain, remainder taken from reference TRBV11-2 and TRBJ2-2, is EAGVAQSPRYKIIEKRQSVAFWCNPISGHATLYWYQQILGQGPKLLIQFQNNGVVDDSQLPKDRFSAERLKGVDSTLKIQPAKLEDSAVYLCASSHDRDTLTGELFFGEGSRLTVL.